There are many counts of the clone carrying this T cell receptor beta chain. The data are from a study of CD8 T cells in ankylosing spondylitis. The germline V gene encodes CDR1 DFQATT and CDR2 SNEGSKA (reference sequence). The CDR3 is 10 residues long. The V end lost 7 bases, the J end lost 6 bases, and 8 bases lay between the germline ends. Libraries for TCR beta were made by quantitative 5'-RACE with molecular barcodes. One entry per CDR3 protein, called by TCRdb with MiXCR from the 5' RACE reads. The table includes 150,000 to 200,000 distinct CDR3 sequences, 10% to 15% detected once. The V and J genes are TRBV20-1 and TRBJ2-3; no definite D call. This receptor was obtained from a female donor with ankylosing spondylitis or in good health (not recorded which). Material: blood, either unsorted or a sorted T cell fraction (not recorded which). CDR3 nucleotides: TGCAGTGGATTAGTGGATACGCAGTATTTT. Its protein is CSGLVDTQYF.